The entry below gives a single T cell receptor (beta chain) sequence along with its context. The antigen is not known. Vbeta (60) and Jbeta (13) primers were used in the PCR. Here immunoSEQ multiplex PCR was the method, and the copy in TCRdb shows in-frame clones only, minus some. This table holds about 200,000 clones, over 70% found once. This sample stems from a study of cytomegalovirus exposure and HLA in healthy donors. Overall study findings and caveats: In a later analysis, HLA-associated TCR beta chains were more clonally expanded than equally common others. Highly shared sequence variants in one cluster were likely a sequencing artifact.

V gave up 6 bases and J gave up 9 bases, with 15 bases separating them. Germline CDR1 and CDR2: MNHEY and SMNVEV (reference sequence). The CDR3 extends over 14 amino acids. Material: PBMCs. The chain has TRBV27 and TRBJ1-6, with D hard to call. This clonotype originated in a boy younger than 10 in good health and CMV-seronegative. The CDR3 coding sequence is TGTGCCAGCAGCCCGACGGGGAAAAGTTCACCCCTCCACTTT. It specifies CASSPTGKSSPLHF.